The clone carrying this T cell receptor beta chain was seen only once. Its antigen is not identified. PCR amplification relied on 60 Vbeta primers (plus 13 Jbeta primers). Some clones are missing from TCRdb's copy, which holds only in-frame ones; the method was immunoSEQ multiplex PCR. The sample lists around 190,000 clones, over 65% seen once, with under 2.5% in the top ten. These data come from a study of cytomegalovirus exposure and HLA in healthy donors. Study-wide results and limits: According to an earlier analysis, most TCR beta V segments yielded productive rearrangements about 87% or about 30% of the time. Associated with cytomegalovirus, according to the listing, were around 160 TCR beta chains. Clonal expansion, a later analysis showed, was greater in HLA-associated TCR beta chains than in equally common others.

Trimming shortened V by 7 bases and J by 1 base, and 10 bases separated the two germline ends. The CDR3 runs to 13 residues. Looked up from germline, CDR1 is MNHEY and CDR2 is SVGAGI. The chain is built from TRBV6-5 and TRBJ1-1; D is possibly TRBD1 (5 bases). The sequenced material came from PBMCs. The TCR sequence derives from a man in his sixties in good health and CMV-seronegative. CDR3 amino acids: CASKNGQNTEAFF. The CDR3 DNA follows: TGTGCCAGCAAAAACGGACAGAACACTGAAGCTTTCTTT.